This T cell receptor beta chain was retrieved from a study of T-cell memory formation after mild COVID-19. Study-level findings and limits: Contracting CD8+ clones were enriched in EMRA, CD4+ mainly in CM and EM. From day 15 to 85, contracting clones were balanced between CD4 and CD8, whereas later expanders leaned toward CD4+.

TCRdb re-analysed the 5' RACE reads in MiXCR, keeping a single row per CDR3 protein. Of over 25,000 distinct CDR3 sequences in the sample, over 20% were seen once. This clonotype was counted ten times or more. As yet, its antigen is unknown. The CDR3 is 15 residues long. After removal of 0 bases from V and 3 bases from J, the junction contained 4 bases not matched to a gene. Germline V lookup: CDR1 SGHVS, CDR2 FQNEAQ. Source material: PBMCs or a T cell subset sorted from them (not recorded which). The receptor comes from an adult who had mild COVID-19 (a few samples of this study predate the infection). Cell type and time point are not known. This chain connects TRBV7-8 to TRBJ1-1; 7 bases match TRBD1. The CDR3 spells CASSLAPRGYTEAFF. Written as DNA, the CDR3 is TGTGCCAGCAGCTTAGCGCCCAGGGGGTACACTGAAGCTTTCTTT. Looking up the rest from reference TRBV7-8 and TRBJ1-1 gives the full variable domain: GAGVSQSPRYKVAKRGQDVALRCDPISGHVSLFWYQQALGQGPEFLTYFQNEAQLDKSGLPSDRFFAERPEGSVSTLKIQRTQQEDSAVYLCASSLAPRGYTEAFFGQGTRLTVV.